The T cell receptor (beta chain) under discussion was sequenced for a study of T cell changes during pregnancy in multiple sclerosis. Data came from immunoSEQ multiplex PCR; TCRdb stores just in-frame clones and leaves some out. The sample contains around 33,000 clones, 85% to 90% of which appear only once. The starting material was CD4+ T cells from peripheral blood mononuclear cells, obtained in the third trimester of pregnancy. The source is a female donor in good health, enrolled as a control in a pregnancy study.

This CDR3 is CASRGQGAEAFF. The CDR3 region has the DNA TGTGCCAGCAGGGGGCAAGGAGCTGAAGCTTTCTTT. The chain has TRBV19 and TRBJ1-1; 8 bases align to TRBD1. The length of the CDR3 is 12 residues. Germline CDR1 LNHDA, CDR2 SQIVND (reference sequence). Losses at the gene ends were 9 bases for V and 6 bases for J; bases not matched to a gene: 6.